A single sample gave rise to the 28 T cell receptor beta chains below, sequenced in a study of T cell repertoires in cytomegalovirus infection. TCRdb re-called the reads through MiXCR, storing one row per CDR3 protein. The repertoire consists of fewer than 250,000 distinct CDR3 sequences, with roughly 22% occurring once and the leading ten covering 15% to 20%. Sequencing was performed on CD8+ T cells from PBMCs. The receptor source for this set is a human donor in good health (CMV status not recorded). Some clones in this sample may be carry-over from other donors' samples.

This clonotype was seen ten or more times. The V gene is TRBV7-9, the J gene TRBJ1-2; D not certain. V was shortened by 5 bases and J by 8 bases, with 18 bases between the two germline ends. Germline-derived CDR1 and CDR2 are SEHNR and FQNEAQ (reference sequence). The CDR3 covers 14 residues. The CDR3 nucleotides are TGTGCCAGCAGCCCTACCGCTTGGGAGGAAGGCTACACCTTC. Its translation: CASSPTAWEEGYTF.

The chain joins TRBV28 to TRBJ1-1; D remains ambiguous. V was trimmed by 6 bases and J by 0 bases, leaving 11 bases between them. The CDR3 is made up of 14 amino acids. Germline-derived CDR1 and CDR2 are MDHEN and SYDVKM. CDR3 sequence (DNA): TGTGCCAGCAGCATCTCGACAATGAACACTGAAGCTTTCTTT. It encodes CASSISTMNTEAFF.

Many counts were recorded for this clonotype. V and J are TRBV29-1 and TRBJ1-2; perhaps TRBD1 as D (6 bases). V was trimmed by 0 bases and J by 4 bases, leaving 9 bases between them. This CDR3 is built from 13 residues. Germline CDR1 is SQVTM and CDR2 is ANQGSEA. This CDR3 reads CSVEETTGYGYTF. The CDR3 DNA sequence: TGCAGCGTTGAAGAAACGACAGGCTATGGCTACACCTTC.

In its sample, this clonotype was seen a few times. The rearrangement links TRBV7-6 to TRBJ2-3, with 13 bases that match TRBD2. The CDR3 totals 18 residues. Germline CDR1 SGHVS, CDR2 FNYEAQ. The ends lost 3 bases at V and 4 bases at J; junction bases unmatched: 10. CDR3 residues: CASSFPWTSGGVADTQYF. As DNA, the CDR3 is TGTGCCAGCAGCTTTCCCTGGACTAGCGGGGGAGTGGCAGATACGCAGTATTTT.

This clonotype has a handful of counts. The chain recombines TRBV28 with TRBJ2-6; D remains ambiguous. Germline V lookup: CDR1 MDHEN, CDR2 SYDVKM. This CDR3 is built from 18 residues. Trimming removed 1 base at V and 0 bases at J, with 13 bases between. In DNA, the CDR3 is TGTGCCAGCAGTTTATCTCCAGGAATACCCTCTGGGGCCAACGTCCTGACTTTC. Its translation is CASSLSPGIPSGANVLTF.

This clonotype was recorded once. The rearrangement uses TRBV20-1 and TRBJ2-7; no clear D. The ends were cut back, 0 bases at V and 2 bases at J, with 11 bases in the middle. The germline CDR1 and CDR2 sequences are DFQATT and SNEGSKA (reference sequence). The CDR3 covers 14 residues. CDR3 amino acids: CSARDLVQAYEQYF. The CDR3 DNA follows: TGCAGTGCTAGAGATCTAGTACAAGCCTACGAGCAGTACTTC.

This clonotype appeared many times. This chain joins TRBV20-1 and TRBJ2-6, with D perhaps matching TRBD2 (7 bases). Trimming took off 3 bases at V and 3 bases at J, with 21 bases between the two ends. The CDR3 has 18 residues. The V gene's germline CDR1 is DFQATT and CDR2 SNEGSKA (reference sequence). DNA for the CDR3: TGCAGTGCTAGTGGCCTCGAGGGGGGGCGATATGGGGCCAACGTCCTGACTTTC. Translation: CSASGLEGGRYGANVLTF.

This clonotype was picked up many times. The rearrangement joins TRBV12-3 or TRBV12-4 to TRBJ1-4, with 8 bases fitting TRBD1. V lost 6 bases, J lost 8 bases, and 8 bases stayed unmatched. The CDR3 covers 14 residues. The CDR3 region is CASRQQGGREKLFF. The CDR3 DNA sequence: TGTGCCAGCAGACAACAGGGGGGACGAGAAAAACTGTTTTTT.

V is TRBV27 and J is TRBJ2-7, with 12 bases matching TRBD2. The CDR3 is made up of 17 amino acids. V lost 5 bases, J lost 2 bases, and 10 bases stayed unmatched. Germline V CDR1 and CDR2: MNHEY, SMNVEV (reference sequence). This CDR3 is CASSAVIRTSGAYEQYF. The DNA of the CDR3 is TGTGCCAGCAGTGCCGTAATCCGGACTAGCGGGGCCTACGAGCAGTACTTC.

This clonotype occurred a few times. The chain employs TRBV7-9 and TRBJ2-1, with 10 nucleotides matching TRBD1. Germline V lookup: CDR1 SEHNR, CDR2 FQNEAQ (reference sequence). The CDR3 extends over 15 amino acids. V lost 5 bases and J lost 9; bases outside the gene matches: 10. The CDR3 loop is CASSPRTGGDGEQFF. CDR3 in DNA: TGTGCCAGCAGCCCACGGACAGGGGGAGACGGTGAGCAGTTCTTC. The whole variable domain, remainder taken from reference TRBV7-9 and TRBJ2-1, is DTGVSQNPRHKITKRGQNVTFRCDPISEHNRLYWYRQTLGQGPEFLTYFQNEAQLEKSRLLSDRFSAERPKGSFSTLEIQRTEQGDSAMYLCASSPRTGGDGEQFFGPGTRLTVL.

This rearrangement joins TRBV14 to TRBJ1-2; possible D gene TRBD1, 5 bases. Germline V lookup: CDR1 SGHDN, CDR2 FVKESK. V lost 1 base and J lost 2, with 11 bases in between. This CDR3 comprises 15 residues. The CDR3 sequence is CASSQVIGANYGYTF. CDR3 nucleotides: TGTGCCAGCAGCCAAGTAATAGGGGCCAACTATGGCTACACCTTC.

This clonotype was detected ten times or more. Here the CDR3 DNA reads TGCGCCAGCAGCCACATTGGGACTAGCGGACAGACCCAGTACTTC. This encodes CASSHIGTSGQTQYF. The chain has TRBV4-1 and TRBJ2-5; 11 positions agree with TRBD2. V shed 3 bases, J shed 6 bases, and the junction held 6 bases outside the gene matches. Germline V CDR1 and CDR2: MGHRA, YSYEKL. The CDR3 contains 15 residues.

This clonotype was detected a few times. The CDR3 DNA follows: TGTGCCAGCAGCCCTGAATCGTCTGAGCAGTTCTTC. Translation gives CASSPESSEQFF. This chain connects TRBV7-9 to TRBJ2-1; no clear D gene. The CDR3 runs 12 residues. Germline CDR1 and CDR2: SEHNR and FQNEAQ (reference sequence). V was cut by 5 bases and J by 9 bases, with 11 bases left in between.

This chain uses TRBV4-1 with TRBJ1-1; the D gene is possibly TRBD1 (5 bases). Trimming pared 3 bases from V and 3 bases from J, leaving 11 bases between. CDR3 size: 14 residues. In germline, CDR1 is MGHRA, CDR2 YSYEKL. This CDR3 is CASSQGGTDTEAFF. The CDR3 region has the DNA TGCGCCAGCAGCCAGGGGGGGACGGACACTGAAGCTTTCTTT.

This clonotype was seen many times. The V gene is TRBV12-3 or TRBV12-4, the J gene TRBJ2-1, with TRBD1 matching over 10 bases. After removal of 5 bases from V and 6 bases from J, the junction contained 4 bases not matched to a gene. CDR3 length: 14 residues. The CDR3, as DNA: TGTGCCAGCAGTCTCCGGGACAGGGGCAATGAGCAGTTCTTC. This codes for CASSLRDRGNEQFF.

This clonotype has a handful of counts. CDR3 bases: TGTGCCAGCAGCCCCGGGGGGACAGGGGTCCACGAGCAGTACTTC. It codes for CASSPGGTGVHEQYF. The V gene is TRBV7-6, the J gene TRBJ2-7; TRBD1 matches at 10 bases. The CDR3 spans 15 residues. Germline trimming cut 5 bases from V and 5 bases from J; bases unmatched to any gene: 9. The germline gives CDR1 SGHVS, CDR2 FNYEAQ.

This clonotype was seen a handful of times. The gene calls are TRBV20-1 and TRBJ2-5; D possibly uses TRBD1 or TRBD2 (5 bases each). V was shortened by 1 base and J by 5 bases, with 8 bases between the two germline ends. The germline gives CDR1 DFQATT, CDR2 SNEGSKA (reference sequence). The CDR3 length is 12 residues. The chain's CDR3 is CSARGGGETQYF. For the CDR3, the DNA is TGCAGTGCTAGAGGGGGCGGGGAGACCCAGTACTTC.

The gene calls are TRBV5-8 and TRBJ2-2; 7 positions match TRBD1. Germline V CDR1 and CDR2: SGHTS, YDEGEE. The CDR3 consists of 15 residues. The V gene end was trimmed by 1 base and the J gene end by 1 base; junction bases not matched to a gene: 1. DNA of the CDR3: TGTGCCAGCAGCTTGCCAGGGGGGAACACCGGGGAGCTGTTTTTT. Protein product: CASSLPGGNTGELFF.

The chain uses TRBV20-1 and TRBJ2-1; D tentatively fits TRBD1 or TRBD2 (6 bases each). Germline V gives CDR1 DFQATT, CDR2 SNEGSKA (reference sequence). This CDR3 has 15 residues. Trimming cost V 4 bases and J 4 bases, with 17 bases left between them. The CDR3 is CSATEIGGKYNEQFF. CDR3 nucleotide sequence: TGCAGTGCTACAGAGATAGGGGGGAAATACAATGAGCAGTTCTTC.

This clonotype was detected many times. This chain uses TRBV7-9 with TRBJ2-7; D gene uncertain. CDR1 and CDR2 (germline): SEHNR, FQNEAQ (reference sequence). V was clipped by 5 bases and J by 2 bases, with 10 bases between them. This CDR3 spans 13 amino acids. CDR3: CASSADTTYEQYF. CDR3 coding DNA: TGTGCCAGCAGCGCCGACACAACCTACGAGCAGTACTTC.

This clonotype came up a few times. The rearrangement joins TRBV7-9 to TRBJ1-1, with D hard to call. Germline V gene sequence: CDR1 SEHNR, CDR2 FQNEAQ (reference sequence). There are 13 residues in the CDR3. V was pared by 8 bases and J by 5 bases, with 15 bases between. The CDR3 is CASRAVSGTEAFF. DNA for the CDR3: TGTGCCAGCCGTGCGGTCAGTGGTACTGAAGCTTTCTTT. Complete variable domain (other parts from reference TRBV7-9 and TRBJ1-1): DTGVSQNPRHKITKRGQNVTFRCDPISEHNRLYWYRQTLGQGPEFLTYFQNEAQLEKSRLLSDRFSAERPKGSFSTLEIQRTEQGDSAMYLCASRAVSGTEAFFGQGTRLTVV.

In its sample, this clonotype was seen a few times. This chain joins TRBV7-9 and TRBJ2-1; 15 bases line up with TRBD2. Germline loops: CDR1 SEHNR, CDR2 FQNEAQ (reference sequence). J gave up 7 bases and V 7 bases, and 11 bases lay outside the gene matches. This CDR3 has 17 amino acids. The CDR3 spells CASTWTSGGVVSNEQFF. The CDR3 DNA sequence: TGTGCCAGCACGTGGACTAGCGGGGGGGTGGTTTCGAATGAGCAGTTCTTC. Supplemented by reference TRBV7-9 and TRBJ2-1, the full variable domain reads DTGVSQNPRHKITKRGQNVTFRCDPISEHNRLYWYRQTLGQGPEFLTYFQNEAQLEKSRLLSDRFSAERPKGSFSTLEIQRTEQGDSAMYLCASTWTSGGVVSNEQFFGPGTRLTVL.

The rearrangement links TRBV14 to TRBJ1-1; D gene ambiguous. Looked up from germline, CDR1 is SGHDN and CDR2 is FVKESK. Trimming took off 1 base at V and 0 bases at J, with 15 bases between the two ends. The CDR3 contains 17 residues. CDR3 DNA sequence: TGTGCCAGCAGCCAAGCGTCAGGTCTCCCCGTGAACACTGAAGCTTTCTTT. Amino acids: CASSQASGLPVNTEAFF. The full variable domain, its missing parts supplied by reference TRBV14 and TRBJ1-1, is EAGVTQFPSHSVIEKGQTVTLRCDPISGHDNLYWYRRVMGKEIKFLLHFVKESKQDESGMPNNRFLAERTGGTYSTLKVQPAELEDSGVYFCASSQASGLPVNTEAFFGQGTRLTVV.

In its sample, this clonotype was seen a few times. The V call is TRBV27, the J call TRBJ1-1; TRBD1 might be the D (5 bases). The CDR3 is 13 residues long. V lost 7 bases to trimming and J lost 5 bases, with 14 bases between them. CDR1 is MNHEY, CDR2 SMNVEV, per germline (reference sequence). The chain's CDR3 is CASKFRGETEAFF. CDR3 DNA: TGTGCCAGCAAATTTAGGGGAGAAACTGAAGCTTTCTTT.

This clonotype showed up just a few times. The chain recombines TRBV6-5 with TRBJ2-1; D is possibly TRBD1 or TRBD2 (6 bases each). The CDR3 is 12 residues long. Germline CDR1 reads MNHEY; CDR2 reads SVGAGI. With 2 bases removed from V and 15 bases from J, the gap between germline ends came to 14 bases. CDR3 residues: CASSYEGGALFF. Here the CDR3 DNA reads TGTGCCAGCAGTTACGAGGGGGGCGCTCTGTTCTTC.

This clonotype was found once. One end of the junction is discordant with germline, which a read error may explain. The chain recombines TRBV28 with TRBJ2-1; TRBD2 agrees at 9 bases. Germline lookup yields CDR1 MDHEN and CDR2 SYDVKM. This CDR3 region has 15 residues. The CDR3 bases are TGTGTCAGCAGACCCGGGACTAGCCGATACAATGAGCAGTTCTTC. It encodes CVSRPGTSRYNEQFF.

This clonotype was seen only a few times. This chain uses TRBV12-3 or TRBV12-4 with TRBJ1-1; TRBD1 might be the D (6 bases). V was pared by 8 bases and J by 0 bases, with 16 bases between. CDR3 length: 15 amino acids. CDR3 loop: CASSRGDILNTEAFF. The DNA of the CDR3 is TGTGCCAGCTCCCGGGGGGACATCCTGAACACTGAAGCTTTCTTT.

In this sample, this clonotype turned up many times. The chain employs TRBV4-1 and TRBJ1-2, with TRBD1 as a possible D gene (5 bases). Germline assignment: CDR1 MGHRA and CDR2 YSYEKL. Trimming pared 4 bases from V and 4 bases from J, leaving 16 bases between. The CDR3 covers 15 residues. For the CDR3, the DNA is TGCGCCAGCAGCCCCGGGGGGACCCTCCTCTATGGCTACACCTTC. Its protein is CASSPGGTLLYGYTF.